This entry lists 20 T cell receptor beta chains sequenced from one sample in a study of STAT5B mutations in CD4+ large granular lymphocyte leukemia. Sequencing was performed with immunoSEQ multiplex PCR; in TCRdb, only in-frame clones are kept and a portion is missing. In the table there are some 29,000 clones, approximately 80% of which are singletons. Sequencing was done on a sample of CD4+ T cells from blood buffy coats. The source is a human donor in good health.

The chain uses TRBV5-4 and TRBJ1-1, with D possibly matching TRBD1 (5 bases). This CDR3 spans 11 amino acids. V lost 10 bases and J 0 bases, leaving 7 bases between the germline ends. Germline V gives CDR1 SGHNT, CDR2 YYREEE (reference sequence). CDR3 region: CAGGVNTEAFF. CDR3 coding DNA: TGTGCCGGGGGGGTGAACACTGAAGCTTTCTTT.

A few counts support this clone. The chain couples TRBV18 to TRBJ1-1, with TRBD1 matching over 7 bases. Losses at the gene ends were 4 bases for V and 0 bases for J; bases not matched to a gene: 5. The CDR3 spans 15 residues. From germline, CDR1 is KGHSH and CDR2 LQKENI. This CDR3 is CASSLRTGMNTEAFF. The CDR3 region has the DNA TGTGCCAGCTCACTACGGACAGGCATGAACACTGAAGCTTTCTTT. The entire variable domain, with the rest obtained from reference TRBV18 and TRBJ1-1, is as follows: NAGVMQNPRHLVRRRGQEARLRCSPMKGHSHVYWYRQLPEEGLKFMVYLQKENIIDESGMPKERFSAEFPKEGPSILRIQQVVRGDSAAYFCASSLRTGMNTEAFFGQGTRLTVV.

This chain joins TRBV6-1 and TRBJ2-2; maybe TRBD1 (6 bases). The V gene's germline CDR1 is MNHNS and CDR2 SASEGT. V lost 3 bases to trimming and J lost 1 base, with 12 bases between them. This CDR3 contains 16 residues. CDR3 coding DNA: TGTGCCAGCAGTGATATTGGGGGCGAGAACACCGGGGAGCTGTTTTTT. Encoded protein: CASSDIGGENTGELFF.

This chain links TRBV6-5 with TRBJ1-5; D is unresolved. The V end lost 5 bases, the J end lost 4 bases, and 15 bases lay between the germline ends. Germline assignment: CDR1 MNHEY and CDR2 SVGAGI. This CDR3 comprises 15 residues. DNA for the CDR3: TGTGCCAGCAGTCCGTCAGTGGATCGAAATCAGCCCCAGCATTTT. Translated, it gives CASSPSVDRNQPQHF.

V usage is TRBV10-3 and J usage is TRBJ1-6; tentative D call: TRBD1 (5 bases). CDR3 size: 15 residues. The germline CDR1 and CDR2 sequences are ENHRY and SYGVKD. V lost 2 bases and J 5 bases, leaving 10 bases between the germline ends. The CDR3 reads CAISEGQGDNSPLHF. DNA for the CDR3: TGTGCCATCAGTGAGGGGCAGGGAGATAATTCACCCCTCCACTTT.

The CDR3 is CASSPEQDSYEQYV. The DNA of the CDR3 is TGTGCCAGCTCACCAGAACAAGATTCCTACGAGCAGTACGTC. The chain links TRBV18 to TRBJ2-7; D not certain. In germline, CDR1 is KGHSH, CDR2 LQKENI. The V and J ends lost 2 bases and 1 base respectively, with 9 bases between them. CDR3 length: 14 residues.

The chain combines TRBV9 with TRBJ2-3; D is possibly TRBD2 (6 bases). Germline CDR1 reads SGDLS; CDR2 reads YYNGEE. V lost 0 bases and J lost 6, with 17 bases in between. The CDR3 has 16 amino acids. CDR3 bases: TGTGCCAGCAGCGTAGCGGTCGCGGCGGGGTGGGATACGCAGTATTTT. Its protein is CASSVAVAAGWDTQYF.

The genes are TRBV7-2 and TRBJ2-2; D possibly corresponds to TRBD2 (6 bases). V lost 5 bases and J 5 bases, leaving 18 bases between the germline ends. Germline assignment: CDR1 SGHTA and CDR2 FQGNSA. The CDR3 length is 16 residues. For the CDR3, the DNA is TGTGCCAGCAGCGCCGCAAAGGGAGGAGGGACCGGGGAGCTGTTTTTT. Translating it yields CASSAAKGGGTGELFF.

CDR3 nucleotide sequence: TGTGCCAGTAGTATCCGGACAGGGTCGAACACTGAAGCTTTCTTT. Translation: CASSIRTGSNTEAFF. This sequence joins TRBV19 and TRBJ1-1; the match to TRBD1 covers 8 bases. Germline-derived CDR1 and CDR2 are LNHDA and SQIVND (reference sequence). Trimming at V came to 3 bases and at J to 1 base, leaving 4 bases not matched to a gene. CDR3 length equals 15 residues.

This clone is labeled as large. The genes are TRBV18 and TRBJ1-4, with D possibly matching TRBD1 (6 bases). The CDR3 is made up of 14 amino acids. Between the trimmed V and J ends, which lost 4 bases and 5 bases, there was a span of 11 bases. CDR1 and CDR2 (germline): KGHSH, LQKENI. In DNA form, the CDR3 reads TGTGCCAGCTCACAGCAGGGGAACAATGAAAAACTGTTTTTT. Translation gives CASSQQGNNEKLFF.

The chain links TRBV19 to TRBJ2-1, with D tentatively TRBD1 (5 bases). The CDR3 loop spans 15 amino acids. V lost 9 bases and J 5 bases, leaving 20 bases between the germline ends. Germline values: CDR1 LNHDA, CDR2 SQIVND (reference sequence). The chain's CDR3 is CASQTWGNLNNEQFF. The CDR3 DNA is TGTGCCAGCCAAACCTGGGGCAACCTTAACAATGAGCAGTTCTTC.

This sequence joins TRBV5-1 and TRBJ2-3; 12 nucleotides agree with TRBD2. Germline assignment: CDR1 SGHRS and CDR2 YFSETQ. Trimming cost V 4 bases and J 2 bases; bases outside gene matches: 5. The CDR3 spans 16 residues. As DNA, the CDR3 is TGCGCCAGCAGCACCGGACTAGCGGGGTTCACAGATACGCAGTATTTT. Its protein is CASSTGLAGFTDTQYF.

The chain links TRBV6-7 to TRBJ2-3, with 12 bases lining up with TRBD1. TRBV6-7 is noted as an ORF with a role that remains uncertain. The CDR3 is 19 amino acids. The V gene end was trimmed by 7 bases and the J gene end by 2 bases; junction bases not matched to a gene: 16. The CDR3 nucleotides are TGTGCCAGCACCAAACAGGGACAGGGGGCCCCACTTAACACAGATACGCAGTATTTT. Its protein product is CASTKQGQGAPLNTDTQYF.

The rearrangement joins TRBV14 to TRBJ2-1; TRBD1 agrees at 10 bases. The CDR3 runs 15 residues. The junction had 6 bases not matched to a gene; V was cut back by 1 base and J by 9 bases. Germline V CDR1 and CDR2: SGHDN, FVKESK. This chain's CDR3 is CASSQVGTGVGEQFF. The DNA for the CDR3 is TGTGCCAGCAGCCAAGTCGGGACAGGGGTCGGTGAGCAGTTCTTC.

This chain uses TRBV6-5 with TRBJ1-1, with D unresolved. CDR3 length equals 13 residues. CDR1 and CDR2 (germline): MNHEY, SVGAGI. Trimming took off 6 bases at V and 9 bases at J, with 17 bases between the two ends. CDR3 bases: TGTGCCAGCAGAGGCGACACCCGTCGACAAGCTTTCTTT. Translation: CASRGDTRRQAFF.

The chain recombines TRBV5-4 with TRBJ2-5; 7 positions match TRBD1. The V and J ends lost 2 bases and 5 bases, in that order; junction bases with no gene match: 6. The CDR3 runs 14 residues. CDR1 is SGHNT, CDR2 YYREEE, per germline (reference sequence). The CDR3 nucleotides are TGTGCCAGCAGCTTACAGGGGACATTTGAGACCCAGTACTTC. It is translated as CASSLQGTFETQYF. Full variable domain (remainder filled in from reference TRBV5-4 and TRBJ2-5): ETGVTQSPTHLIKTRGQQVTLRCSSQSGHNTVSWYQQALGQGPQFIFQYYREEENGRGNFPPRFSGLQFPNYSSELNVNALELDDSALYLCASSLQGTFETQYFGPGTRLLVL.

DNA for the CDR3: TGTGCCAGCAGCGTATACGGACTTGACGGCACCCAGTACTTC. Its protein is CASSVYGLDGTQYF. The chain combines TRBV9 with TRBJ2-5; possibly TRBD2 for D (5 bases). In germline, CDR1 is SGDLS, CDR2 YYNGEE. Trimming shortened V by 1 base and J by 8 bases, and 15 bases separated the two germline ends. The CDR3 totals 14 residues.

V and J are TRBV7-2 and TRBJ2-7; 14 positions agree with TRBD2. The CDR3 runs to 15 residues. CDR1 is SGHTA and CDR2 is FQGNSA in the germline V gene. Unmatched junction bases numbered 4, after V lost 8 bases and J lost 1 base. The CDR3 sequence: CASSTSGGGSYEQYV. DNA of the CDR3: TGTGCCAGCTCGACTAGCGGGGGGGGTTCCTACGAGCAGTACGTC.

The chain employs TRBV7-2 and TRBJ1-4, with a tentative D call TRBD1 (5 bases). The V gene lost 3 bases and the J gene lost 0 bases, with 5 bases spanning the gap. Germline CDR1 SGHTA, CDR2 FQGNSA. This CDR3 has 14 residues. The CDR3 reads CASSLGATNEKLFF. In DNA, the CDR3 is TGTGCCAGCAGCTTGGGGGCAACTAATGAAAAACTGTTTTTT.

The rearrangement links TRBV7-2 to TRBJ2-5, with 11 bases identical to TRBD2. The V segment lost 5 bases and the J segment 1 base; nucleotides outside the gene matches: 3. Germline V gene sequence: CDR1 SGHTA, CDR2 FQGNSA. This CDR3 has 15 residues. CDR3 amino acids: CASSQTSGSQETQYF. CDR3 coding DNA: TGTGCCAGCAGCCAAACTAGCGGGAGCCAAGAGACCCAGTACTTC.